The 2 T cell receptor beta chains below all came from one sample that was sequenced in a study of blood T cell repertoires in COVID-19. The repertoire was sequenced with immunoSEQ multiplex PCR; TCRdb's copy has only in-frame clones and lacks some. The sample lists more than 110,000 clones; about nine tenths were seen once. Sequencing was carried out using peripheral blood. The receptors stem from a man aged 50-59 years with active or convalescent COVID-19.

This sequence joins TRBV5-1 and TRBJ2-7; D call uncertain. Trimming took off 0 bases at V and 1 base at J, with 5 bases between the two ends. The CDR3 sequence is 13 residues long. Germline V lookup: CDR1 SGHRS, CDR2 YFSETQ. CDR3 residues: CASSLVPSYEQYF. The CDR3 bases are TGCGCCAGCAGCTTGGTCCCGTCCTACGAGCAGTACTTC.

The chain links TRBV5-4 to TRBJ2-5; D gene ambiguous. This CDR3 has 15 amino acids. The V gene lost 4 bases and the J gene lost 0 bases, with 13 bases spanning the gap. Germline V gene data show CDR1 as SGHNT and CDR2 as YYREEE (reference sequence). Written as DNA, the CDR3 is TGTGCCAGCAGCCCACTTCCCACAGACCAAGAGACCCAGTACTTC. It specifies CASSPLPTDQETQYF.